The 32 T cell receptor beta chains presented below share a single source sample, sequenced in a study of T cell responses to AZD1222 COVID-19 vaccine. Sequencing used immunoSEQ multiplex PCR; TCRdb keeps in-frame clones, though not all of them. The sample contains some 110,000 clones, more than 70% of which appear only once. The sequencing used peripheral blood, collected 28 days after the second AZD1222 dose. The receptors stem from an adult who received the AZD1222 COVID-19 vaccine.

The chain uses TRBV7-2 and TRBJ1-6, with D uncertain. CDR3 length: 16 residues. V lost 1 base and J 7 bases, leaving 14 bases between the germline ends. Germline CDR1 is SGHTA and CDR2 is FQGNSA. The DNA for the CDR3 is TGTGCCAGCAGCTTAGGACCCATAACCGGCAATTCACCCCTCCACTTT. Amino acid sequence: CASSLGPITGNSPLHF.

The chain carries TRBV28 and TRBJ2-7; D is unresolved. V lost 1 base, J lost 7 bases, and 17 bases lay in between. The germline gives CDR1 MDHEN, CDR2 SYDVKM. The CDR3 contains 15 residues. CDR3 coding DNA: TGTGCCAGCAGTTTATTAGCCCCCGCTCAAGGGGAGCAGTACTTC. Protein: CASSLLAPAQGEQYF.

The chain carries TRBV7-9 and TRBJ2-7; D gene ambiguous. The CDR3 is made up of 12 amino acids. The V and J ends lost 4 bases and 9 bases respectively, with 13 bases between them. Germline V CDR1 and CDR2: SEHNR, FQNEAQ (reference sequence). The DNA of the CDR3 is TGTGCCAGCAGCTACCACAGTTCCGCGCAGTACTTC. Translating it yields CASSYHSSAQYF.

The chain links TRBV19 to TRBJ1-1; D gene ambiguous. V lost 2 bases and J lost 1, with 11 bases in between. CDR3 length equals 15 residues. Per the germline V gene, CDR1 is LNHDA and CDR2 is SQIVND (reference sequence). DNA of the CDR3: TGTGCCAGTAGTATATGGCTCCAGCCGAACACTGAAGCTTTCTTT. Protein sequence: CASSIWLQPNTEAFF. The full variable domain, completed using reference TRBV19 and TRBJ1-1, is DGGITQSPKYLFRKEGQNVTLSCEQNLNHDAMYWYRQDPGQGLRLIYYSQIVNDFQKGDIAEGYSVSREKKESFPLTVTSAQKNPTAFYLCASSIWLQPNTEAFFGQGTRLTVV.

In DNA, the CDR3 is TGTGCCAGCAGGGGACAGGACGGAAACACCATATATTTT. This translates into CASRGQDGNTIYF. The V gene is TRBV6-5, the J gene TRBJ1-3; TRBD1 matches 8 bases. This CDR3 spans 13 amino acids. Germline lookup yields CDR1 MNHEY and CDR2 SVGAGI. The V and J ends lost 6 bases and 4 bases, in that order; junction bases with no gene match: 2.

The chain couples TRBV5-5 to TRBJ1-4, with D perhaps matching TRBD1 (5 bases). The CDR3 has 16 residues. Germline CDR1 is SGHKS and CDR2 is YYEKEE (reference sequence). V was trimmed by 3 bases and J by 10 bases, leaving 22 bases between them. CDR3 sequence: CASSSEGSPGMGKLFF. The CDR3 region has the DNA TGTGCCAGCAGCTCCGAGGGTAGCCCAGGGATGGGAAAACTGTTTTTT.

The chain is built from TRBV10-3 and TRBJ1-6; 8 bases match TRBD1. This CDR3 comprises 16 residues. Per the germline V gene, CDR1 is ENHRY and CDR2 is SYGVKD. V lost 10 bases, J lost 2 bases, and 10 bases stayed unmatched. The CDR3 DNA reads as TGTGCCACCACTAAGGACAGGGTGACCTATAATTCACCCCTCCACTTT. Its protein is CATTKDRVTYNSPLHF.

Written as DNA, the CDR3 is TGTGCCAGTTTTGAGGCAGGGGGCGATGAAAAACTGTTTTTT. Residues: CASFEAGGDEKLFF. The rearrangement uses TRBV19 and TRBJ1-4; 8 bases agree with TRBD1. There are 14 residues in the CDR3. Germline CDR1 LNHDA, CDR2 SQIVND (reference sequence). Trimming removed 8 bases from V and 6 bases from J; junction bases left unmatched: 8.

The chain employs TRBV3-1 (or the pseudogene TRBV3-2) and TRBJ2-2, with a tentative D call TRBD1 (6 bases). Germline V CDR1 and CDR2: LGHDT, YNNKEL (reference sequence). The CDR3 length is 16 residues. The V gene lost 2 bases and the J gene lost 6 bases, with 16 bases spanning the gap. The CDR3: CASSQHGQIAAGELFF. The DNA for the CDR3 is TGTGCCAGCAGCCAACACGGACAGATAGCCGCCGGGGAGCTGTTTTTT.

Note on this clone: An end of the junction differs from the germline gene, which may be a read error. The CDR3 nucleotides read TGTGCCAGCAGATTGGGTCCCAGGGTGGCCACTGAAGCTTTCTTT. This translates into CASRLGPRVATEAFF. The rearrangement joins TRBV5-5 to TRBJ1-1; weak D call: TRBD1 (5 bases). CDR1 and CDR2 from the germline V gene are SGHKS and YYEKEE (reference sequence). This CDR3 region has 15 residues.

V usage is TRBV28 and J usage is TRBJ1-2; D is possibly TRBD1 (5 bases). Germline assignment: CDR1 MDHEN and CDR2 SYDVKM. The V end was cut by 5 bases, the J end by 1 base, with 11 bases between. CDR3 length: 14 residues. CDR3 DNA: TGTGCCAGCAGTCCCCCGGGACGTAACTATGGCTACACCTTC. This codes for CASSPPGRNYGYTF.

This clone was counted once. V gene TRBV18 combines with J gene TRBJ2-2; 9 nucleotides agree with TRBD1. Germline trimming cut 3 bases from V and 5 bases from J; bases unmatched to any gene: 7. The CDR3 extends over 16 amino acids. CDR1 and CDR2 (germline): KGHSH, LQKENI. CDR3: CASSPRTGEDTGELFF. The CDR3 nucleotides are TGTGCCAGCTCACCCCGGACAGGGGAGGATACCGGGGAGCTGTTTTTT.

V is TRBV6-5 and J is TRBJ1-1, with a possible D match to TRBD1 (5 bases). Germline values: CDR1 MNHEY, CDR2 SVGAGI. V lost 6 bases and J 5 bases, leaving 13 bases between the germline ends. The CDR3 is 13 amino acids. The CDR3 protein is CASRLGEGTEAFF. The CDR3 DNA sequence: TGTGCCAGCAGGCTGGGGGAGGGGACTGAAGCTTTCTTT.

V is TRBV12-3 or TRBV12-4 and J is TRBJ2-7, with D uncertain. V lost 3 bases and J lost 6, with 6 bases in between. This CDR3 has 11 residues. The CDR3 reads CASSLSFEQYF. CDR3 nucleotide sequence: TGTGCCAGCAGTTTGTCGTTCGAGCAGTACTTC.

The chain is built from TRBV7-8 and TRBJ1-2; D is perhaps TRBD1 (5 bases). The V gene lost 0 bases and the J gene lost 1 base, with 9 bases spanning the gap. The CDR3 is 15 residues long. Germline V gene lookup returns CDR1 SGHVS and CDR2 FQNEAQ. The CDR3 coding sequence is TGTGCCAGCAGCTTAGCGGGCAGGGATAACTATGGCTACACCTTC. It specifies CASSLAGRDNYGYTF. Variable domain in full (rest from reference TRBV7-8 and TRBJ1-2): GAGVSQSPRYKVAKRGQDVALRCDPISGHVSLFWYQQALGQGPEFLTYFQNEAQLDKSGLPSDRFFAERPEGSVSTLKIQRTQQEDSAVYLCASSLAGRDNYGYTFGSGTRLTVV.

The chain uses TRBV4-1 and TRBJ2-1; D call uncertain. V was cut by 2 bases and J by 0 bases, with 14 bases left in between. In germline, CDR1 is MGHRA, CDR2 YSYEKL. The CDR3 spans 17 residues. Written as DNA, the CDR3 is TGCGCCAGCAGCCAATTGTTCTCGGGCGGCTCCTACAATGAGCAGTTCTTC. Amino acids: CASSQLFSGGSYNEQFF.

The chain recombines TRBV20-1 with TRBJ2-7, with D hard to call. Germline assignment: CDR1 DFQATT and CDR2 SNEGSKA (reference sequence). The CDR3 runs to 12 residues. Trimming pared 3 bases from V and 3 bases from J, leaving 9 bases between. CDR3 sequence reads: CSASGSLYEQYF. DNA of the CDR3: TGCAGTGCTAGTGGTTCCCTCTACGAGCAGTACTTC.

The rearrangement joins TRBV7-9 to TRBJ2-2; 10 bases align to TRBD2. The CDR3 has 15 amino acids. Germline CDR1 is SEHNR and CDR2 is FQNEAQ (reference sequence). V lost 4 bases to trimming and J lost 6 bases; unmatched junction nucleotides: 5. Here the CDR3 reads CASSSTSGQAGELFF. In DNA form, the CDR3 reads TGTGCCAGCAGCTCGACTAGCGGGCAGGCCGGGGAGCTGTTTTTT.

This sequence joins TRBV7-9 and TRBJ2-5; D unresolved. V shed 5 bases and J shed 5 bases, with 9 bases lying between them. The CDR3 spans 12 residues. Germline values: CDR1 SEHNR, CDR2 FQNEAQ (reference sequence). The CDR3 loop reads CASSVSRETQYF. CDR3 nucleotides: TGTGCCAGCAGCGTCTCGAGGGAGACCCAGTACTTC. Full variable domain (rest looked up from reference TRBV7-9 and TRBJ2-5): DTGVSQNPRHKITKRGQNVTFRCDPISEHNRLYWYRQTLGQGPEFLTYFQNEAQLEKSRLLSDRFSAERPKGSFSTLEIQRTEQGDSAMYLCASSVSRETQYFGPGTRLLVL.

The J gene is TRBJ1-2, the V gene TRBV19, with D perhaps TRBD1 (5 bases). The V gene's germline CDR1 is LNHDA and CDR2 SQIVND (reference sequence). Trimming took off 1 base at V and 7 bases at J, with 19 bases between the two ends. The CDR3 loop spans 16 amino acids. The CDR3, as DNA: TGTGCCAGTAGTATAGGGGGCCGGGCCCTGACTGGTGGCTACACCTTC. It yields the protein CASSIGGRALTGGYTF. Full variable domain (outside the CDR3, taken from reference TRBV19 and TRBJ1-2): DGGITQSPKYLFRKEGQNVTLSCEQNLNHDAMYWYRQDPGQGLRLIYYSQIVNDFQKGDIAEGYSVSREKKESFPLTVTSAQKNPTAFYLCASSIGGRALTGGYTFGSGTRLTVV.

The rearrangement uses TRBV7-6 and TRBJ1-2; no firm D call. CDR1 is SGHVS and CDR2 is FNYEAQ in the germline V gene. The V end lost 6 bases, the J end lost 7 bases, and 18 bases lay between the germline ends. CDR3 length: 14 residues. CDR3 bases: TGTGCCAGCAGTTCGGATCTGAGTGTTACTGGCTACACCTTC. Protein: CASSSDLSVTGYTF.

The gene calls are TRBV19 and TRBJ2-7; D uncertain. This CDR3 is 14 amino acids long. V lost 1 base and J 6 bases, leaving 13 bases between the germline ends. Germline V gene sequence: CDR1 LNHDA, CDR2 SQIVND (reference sequence). The CDR3 coding sequence is TGTGCCAGTAGTATAGCCCGGGCCACAGCCGAGCAGTACTTC. Residues: CASSIARATAEQYF.

V gene TRBV5-1 combines with J gene TRBJ1-2; weak D call: TRBD1 (5 bases). The ends were cut back, 4 bases at V and 4 bases at J, with 11 bases in the middle. This CDR3 region has 13 residues. The germline CDR1 and CDR2 sequences are SGHRS and YFSETQ. The DNA for the CDR3 is TGCGCCAGCAGCGAAGGGGTTAGCTATGGCTACACCTTC. It yields the protein CASSEGVSYGYTF.

This clone was observed a single time. The J gene is TRBJ1-1, the V gene TRBV5-1; D ambiguous. Trimming removed 7 bases at V and 1 base at J, with 14 bases between. Germline CDR1 SGHRS, CDR2 YFSETQ. The CDR3 loop spans 14 amino acids. The CDR3 coding sequence is TGCGCCAGCTCCCCGGGAAGGCCGAACACTGAAGCTTTCTTT. Protein sequence: CASSPGRPNTEAFF.

Concerning this clone itself: This could be a read error, since a much larger clone is one nucleotide away. V is TRBV7-9 and J is TRBJ2-7; D is ambiguous. Germline V gene lookup returns CDR1 SEHNR and CDR2 FQNEAQ (reference sequence). CDR3 length: 12 residues. V lost 4 bases to trimming and J lost 13 bases, with 17 bases between them. CDR3 nucleotide sequence: TGTGCCAGCAGCTCTTATGGCCAGGACCCCTACTTC. Translation gives CASSSYGQDPYF.

The V gene is TRBV7-3, the J gene TRBJ2-7; either TRBD1 or TRBD2 may supply D (5 bases each). This CDR3 is built from 13 residues. V was pared by 5 bases and J by 5 bases, with 13 bases between. Per the germline V gene, CDR1 is SGHTA and CDR2 is FQGTGA. The CDR3, as DNA: TGTGCCAGCAGCCCTGGGACCGCCGACGAGCAGTACTTC. Residues: CASSPGTADEQYF.

The CDR3 DNA reads as TGTGCCAGCAGTCTACAGGGAACCAAAAACATTCAGTACTTC. Translation: CASSLQGTKNIQYF. The genes are TRBV28 and TRBJ2-4; the D gene is possibly TRBD1 (6 bases). The V end was cut by 5 bases, the J end by 2 bases, with 10 bases between. This CDR3 comprises 14 residues. The V gene's germline CDR1 is MDHEN and CDR2 SYDVKM.

The chain joins TRBV5-1 to TRBJ2-1; D possibly corresponds to TRBD1 (5 bases). V dropped 0 bases and J dropped 7 bases, with 17 bases sitting between them. Germline loops: CDR1 SGHRS, CDR2 YFSETQ. This CDR3 is built from 16 residues. CDR3 sequence reads: CASSLAPAGLGNEQFF. In nucleotides, the CDR3 is TGCGCCAGCAGCTTGGCTCCGGCAGGGCTGGGGAATGAGCAGTTCTTC. Full variable domain (remainder filled in from reference TRBV5-1 and TRBJ2-1): KAGVTQTPRYLIKTRGQQVTLSCSPISGHRSVSWYQQTPGQGLQFLFEYFSETQRNKGNFPGRFSGRQFSNSRSEMNVSTLELGDSALYLCASSLAPAGLGNEQFFGPGTRLTVL.

The count of this clone is one. This chain uses TRBV5-1 with TRBJ1-4; tentatively, D is TRBD1 (6 bases). The V gene's germline CDR1 is SGHRS and CDR2 YFSETQ. Trimming left V 5 bases short and J 3 bases short, with 11 bases between. The CDR3 totals 14 residues. The CDR3 DNA reads TGCGCCAGCAGGCCAGGGGTGGCTAATGAAAAACTGTTTTTT. Amino acid sequence: CASRPGVANEKLFF.

The chain carries TRBV4-3 and TRBJ1-1; TRBD1 matches 9 bases. In germline, CDR1 is LGHNA, CDR2 YSLEER. The J segment lost 6 bases and the V segment lost 2 bases, leaving 4 bases of the junction unmatched. The CDR3 covers 14 residues. The chain's CDR3 is CASSQNRGRSEAFF. The CDR3 DNA follows: TGCGCCAGCAGCCAAAACAGGGGGCGGTCTGAAGCTTTCTTT.

The chain has TRBV30 and TRBJ1-2; unclear D gene. The length of the CDR3 is 14 residues. Trimming stripped 5 bases from V and 1 base from J, with 14 bases between. Germline CDR1 is GTSNPN and CDR2 is SVGIG (reference sequence). The CDR3 bases are TGTGCCTGGGAGGACCGTATCCGTAACTATGGCTACACCTTC. Its translation: CAWEDRIRNYGYTF. Combining the CDR3 with reference TRBV30 and TRBJ1-2 gives the whole variable domain SQTIHQWPATLVQPVGSPLSLECTVEGTSNPNLYWYRQAAGRGLQLLFYSVGIGQISSEVPQNLSASRPQDRQFILSSKKLLLSDSGFYLCAWEDRIRNYGYTFGSGTRLTVV.

This sequence joins TRBV5-6 and TRBJ2-5; no reliable D call. Trimming shortened V by 3 bases and J by 7 bases, and 7 bases separated the two germline ends. Per germline, CDR1 SGHDT and CDR2 YYEEEE. This CDR3 is 11 amino acids long. The CDR3: CASSSGSTQYF. DNA of the CDR3: TGTGCCAGCAGCTCAGGATCGACCCAGTACTTC.